This T cell receptor beta chain emerged from a study of radiation and T cells in renal cell carcinoma. About this clone itself: Its specificity is unknown.

The data were produced by immunoSEQ multiplex PCR, yet TCRdb's version contains in-frame clones alone and is incomplete. The sample holds about 95,000 clones, less than 90% seen once. Time point denoted: baseline pretreatment blood. The treatment was: 15 Gy SBRT to primary tumor, nephrectomy 4 weeks later. Serial blood draws occurred at baseline and 2 and 4 weeks post-SBRT. The tumor was a clear cell renal cell carcinoma. Overall study findings and caveats: Without pretreatment biopsies, baseline tumor clonotype presence was undetermined. From baseline, blood top tumor clonotypes peaked at 2 weeks post-radiation.

V lost 5 bases to trimming and J lost 1 base, with 8 bases between them. The V gene's germline CDR1 is MDHEN and CDR2 SYDVKM. The CDR3 spans 13 residues. The chain couples TRBV28 to TRBJ1-1; no definite D call. The sample was blood, taken from a patient whose treatment included radiotherapy and nephrectomy. This receptor was obtained from a man aged 45-65 years with renal cell carcinoma. The CDR3 sequence: CASSGAGNTEAFF. The CDR3 coding sequence is TGTGCCAGCAGTGGCGCGGGGAACACTGAAGCTTTCTTT.